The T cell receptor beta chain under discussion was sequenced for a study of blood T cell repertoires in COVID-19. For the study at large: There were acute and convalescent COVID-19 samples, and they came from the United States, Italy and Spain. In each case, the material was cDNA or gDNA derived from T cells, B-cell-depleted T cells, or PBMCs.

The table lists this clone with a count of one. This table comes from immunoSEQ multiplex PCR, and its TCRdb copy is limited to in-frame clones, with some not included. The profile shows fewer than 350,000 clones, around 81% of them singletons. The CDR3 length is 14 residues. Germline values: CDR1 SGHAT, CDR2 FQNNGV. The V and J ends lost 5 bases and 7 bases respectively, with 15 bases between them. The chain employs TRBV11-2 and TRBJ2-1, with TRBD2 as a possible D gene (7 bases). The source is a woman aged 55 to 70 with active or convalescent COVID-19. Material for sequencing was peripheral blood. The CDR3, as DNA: TGTGCCAGCAGCCGGGGGGCAGCTCAGAATGAGCAGTTCTTC. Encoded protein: CASSRGAAQNEQFF.